Each of the 3 T cell receptor beta chains below was sequenced from the same sample in a study of T-cell memory formation after mild COVID-19. TCRdb re-called the 5' RACE reads through MiXCR, storing one row per CDR3 protein. The data contain roughly 610,000 distinct CDR3 sequences, roughly 17% of them seen just once; the ten biggest clones take up just over 8%. Material: PBMCs or a T cell subset sorted from them (not recorded which). These receptors all come from an adult woman who had mild COVID-19 (a few samples of this study predate the infection). Cell type and time point are not known.

This clonotype was detected many times. This chain joins TRBV5-1 and TRBJ2-1; weak D call: TRBD2 (5 bases). The CDR3 totals 14 residues. Trimming took off 7 bases at V and 1 base at J, with 12 bases between the two ends. In germline, CDR1 is SGHRS, CDR2 YFSETQ. CDR3 sequence (DNA): TGCGCCAGCGGCGAGTCGGGATCCTACAATGAGCAGTTCTTC. It encodes CASGESGSYNEQFF.

This clonotype came up a few times. The chain links TRBV4-2 to TRBJ2-1; 8 bases match TRBD2. This CDR3 has 18 amino acids. With V trimmed by 1 base and J by 5 bases, 13 bases remained unmatched. Per germline, CDR1 LGHNA and CDR2 YNFKEQ. The CDR3, as DNA: TGTGCCAGCAGCCAAGCGACCGCACTAGCGGAGAGGGACAATGAGCAGTTCTTC. Protein sequence: CASSQATALAERDNEQFF.

This clonotype was observed at least ten times. This chain connects TRBV5-1 to TRBJ2-1; 8 bases are shared with TRBD2. The V and J ends lost 2 bases and 0 bases, in that order; junction bases with no gene match: 7. Germline V CDR1 and CDR2: SGHRS, YFSETQ. The CDR3 contains 17 residues. CDR3 DNA: TGCGCCAGCAGCTTTTCGGGAGGGACCCTCTCCTACAATGAGCAGTTCTTC. It codes for CASSFSGGTLSYNEQFF.